These T cell receptor beta chains were read from a single sample in a study of T cells after yellow fever vaccination. TCRdb itself ran the 5' RACE reads through MiXCR, one entry per CDR3 protein. The table has a few hundred thousand distinct CDR3 sequences, about 4.5% seen once. Sequences were derived from PBMCs, sampled 15 days after the yellow fever booster vaccination. These receptors were taken from a man younger than 35 who received the YFV17D yellow fever vaccine. Both conserved end residues are part of each CDR3. The order of the fields is J gene, V gene, D gene, clone size, CDR3 DNA, CDR3 protein. A D gene is named only where the DNA matches it firmly. The size field is filled for only some rows; it gives once, few, many or a size class.

TRBJ2-1 | TRBV29-1 | TRBD2 | many | TGCAGCGTTGAAGGGCGGGGGACGGATGAGCAGTTCTTC | CSVEGRGTDEQFF
TRBJ2-2 | TRBV10-3 | TRBD1 | many | TGTGCCATCAGTGAGCCTAAATACAGGGGGAACACCGGGGAGCTGTTTTTT | CAISEPKYRGNTGELFF
TRBJ2-5 | TRBV7-9 | - | many | TGTGCCAGCAGCTTAACGTATAGAGGGGAGACCCAGTACTTC | CASSLTYRGETQYF
TRBJ2-5 | TRBV10-3 | - | many | TGTGCCACCACGCCAAGTCGGGGACGGAAAGAGACCCAGTACTTC | CATTPSRGRKETQYF
TRBJ2-6 | TRBV7-9 | - | few | TGTGCCAGCAGCTCGAAGATATTTGGCTCTGGGGCCAACGTCCTGACTTTC | CASSSKIFGSGANVLTF
TRBJ2-3 | TRBV6-6 | - | - | TGTGCCAGCAGAGAGCAAGGAACAGATACGCAGTATTTT | CASREQGTDTQYF
TRBJ2-3 | TRBV5-1 | - | many | TGCGCCAGCAGCCCGGAAGGGCGGCAGGGTGTAGATACGCAGTATTTT | CASSPEGRQGVDTQYF
TRBJ2-1 | TRBV12-3/TRBV12-4 | - | - | TGTGCCAGCAGTTTAATGTCGGGTGAGCAGTTCTTC | CASSLMSGEQFF
TRBJ2-5 | TRBV4-1 | TRBD1 | few | TGCGCCAGCAGCCCTGGCGTCGGGACAGGGGGAGAGACCCAGTACTTC | CASSPGVGTGGETQYF
TRBJ2-2 | TRBV7-2 | - | many | TGTGCCAGCACCACACCACAGGGCACCGGGGAGCTGTTTTTT | CASTTPQGTGELFF
TRBJ2-2 | TRBV12-3/TRBV12-4 | TRBD1 | many | TGTGCCAGCAGTCGGGGACAGGGGGACGGAAACACCGGGGAGCTGTTTTTT | CASSRGQGDGNTGELFF
TRBJ2-6 | TRBV7-2 | - | few | TGTGCCAGCAGCTTAAACAGCAGGAACAGACCCGATTTTCCTGGGGCCAACGTCCTGACTTTC | CASSLNSRNRPDFPGANVLTF
TRBJ2-5 | TRBV24-1 | - | - | TGTGCCACCAGTGATTCCAAGGACGGAGAAGAGACCCAGTACTTC | CATSDSKDGEETQYF
TRBJ2-2 | TRBV4-2 | - | few | TGTGCCAGCAGCCAAGAATCCTTTAGGAACACCGGGGAGCTGTTTTTT | CASSQESFRNTGELFF
TRBJ2-7 | TRBV6-5 | - | few | TGTGCCAGCAGTTACAGGGACTCCGGGCCCTACGAGCAGTACTTC | CASSYRDSGPYEQYF
TRBJ2-2 | TRBV12-3/TRBV12-4 | - | few | TGTGCCAGCATGAAGACGGGGGGGGAGCTGTTTTTT | CASMKTGGELFF
TRBJ1-4 | TRBV25-1 | TRBD1 | - | TGTGCCAGCAGTGCGACAGGGGGCAGGGAAAAACTGTTTTTT | CASSATGGREKLFF